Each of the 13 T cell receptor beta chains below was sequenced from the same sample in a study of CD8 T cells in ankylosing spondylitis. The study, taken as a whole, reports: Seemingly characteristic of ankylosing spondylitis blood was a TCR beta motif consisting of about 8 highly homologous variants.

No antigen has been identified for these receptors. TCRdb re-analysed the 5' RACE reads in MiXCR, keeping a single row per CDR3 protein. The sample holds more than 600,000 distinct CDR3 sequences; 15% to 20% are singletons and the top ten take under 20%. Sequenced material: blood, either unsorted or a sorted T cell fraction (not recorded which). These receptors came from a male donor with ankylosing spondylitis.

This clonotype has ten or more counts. This chain's CDR3 is CASSLWTGGETQYF. CDR3 sequence (DNA): TGTGCCAGCAGCTTATGGACAGGGGGAGAGACCCAGTACTTC. The chain carries TRBV7-2 and TRBJ2-5; 10 bases map to TRBD1. The germline CDR1 and CDR2 sequences are SGHTA and FQGNSA. The V and J ends lost 2 bases and 4 bases, in that order; junction bases with no gene match: 1. The CDR3 covers 14 residues.

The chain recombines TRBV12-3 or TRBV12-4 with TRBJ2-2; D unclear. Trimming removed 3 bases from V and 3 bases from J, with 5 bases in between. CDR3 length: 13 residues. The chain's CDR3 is CASSFADTGELFF. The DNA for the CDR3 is TGTGCCAGCAGTTTCGCGGACACCGGGGAGCTGTTTTTT.

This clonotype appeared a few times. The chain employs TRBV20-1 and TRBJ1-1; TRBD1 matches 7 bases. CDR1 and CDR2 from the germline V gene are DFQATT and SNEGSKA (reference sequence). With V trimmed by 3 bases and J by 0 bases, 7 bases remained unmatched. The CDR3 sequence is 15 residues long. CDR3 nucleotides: TGCAGTGCTAGGGGGGGACAGAATTTGAACACTGAAGCTTTCTTT. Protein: CSARGGQNLNTEAFF.

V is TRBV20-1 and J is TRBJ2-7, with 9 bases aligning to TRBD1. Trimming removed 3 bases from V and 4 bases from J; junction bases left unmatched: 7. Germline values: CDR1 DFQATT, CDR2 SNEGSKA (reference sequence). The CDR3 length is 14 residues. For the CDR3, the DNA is TGCAGTGCTAGCGCGGACAGGGGCAGGTACGAGCAGTACTTC. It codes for CSASADRGRYEQYF.

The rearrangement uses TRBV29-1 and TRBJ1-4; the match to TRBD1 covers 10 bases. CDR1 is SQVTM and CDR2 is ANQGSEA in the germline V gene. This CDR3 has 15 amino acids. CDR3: CRVVPGQGRNEKLFF. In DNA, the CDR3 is TGCAGGGTCGTCCCGGGACAGGGGCGGAATGAAAAACTGTTTTTT.

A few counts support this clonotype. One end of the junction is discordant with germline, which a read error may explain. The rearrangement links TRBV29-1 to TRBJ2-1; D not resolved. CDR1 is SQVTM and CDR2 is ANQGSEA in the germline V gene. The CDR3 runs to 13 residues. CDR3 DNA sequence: TGCAGCGCCGGCCCGACACTTTACAGTGAGCAGTTCTTC. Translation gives CSAGPTLYSEQFF.

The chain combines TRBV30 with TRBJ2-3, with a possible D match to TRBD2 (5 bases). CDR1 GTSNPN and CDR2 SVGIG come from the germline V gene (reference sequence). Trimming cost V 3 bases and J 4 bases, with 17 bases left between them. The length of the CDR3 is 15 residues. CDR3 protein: CAWSKRVLSPDTQYF. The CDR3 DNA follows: TGTGCCTGGAGCAAGAGGGTACTAAGTCCAGATACGCAGTATTTT.

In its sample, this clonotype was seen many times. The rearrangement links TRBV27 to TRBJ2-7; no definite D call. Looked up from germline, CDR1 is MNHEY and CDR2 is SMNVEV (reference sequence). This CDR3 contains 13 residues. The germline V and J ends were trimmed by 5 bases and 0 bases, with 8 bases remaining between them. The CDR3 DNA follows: TGTGCCAGCAGTCCCCGGAGCTCCTACGAGCAGTACTTC. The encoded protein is CASSPRSSYEQYF.

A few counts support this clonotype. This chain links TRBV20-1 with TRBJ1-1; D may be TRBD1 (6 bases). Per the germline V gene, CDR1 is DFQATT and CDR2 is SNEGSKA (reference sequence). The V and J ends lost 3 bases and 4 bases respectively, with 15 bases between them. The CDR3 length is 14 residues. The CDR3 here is CSARMGGRGTEAFF. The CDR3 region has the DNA TGCAGTGCTAGGATGGGGGGCCGGGGCACTGAAGCTTTCTTT.

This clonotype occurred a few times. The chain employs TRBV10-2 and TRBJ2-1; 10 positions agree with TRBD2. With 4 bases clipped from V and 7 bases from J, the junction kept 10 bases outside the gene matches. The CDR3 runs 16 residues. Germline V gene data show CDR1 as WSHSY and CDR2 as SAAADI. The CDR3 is CASSAPQGLAWNEQFF. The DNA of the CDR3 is TGCGCCAGCAGTGCGCCCCAGGGACTAGCGTGGAATGAGCAGTTCTTC.

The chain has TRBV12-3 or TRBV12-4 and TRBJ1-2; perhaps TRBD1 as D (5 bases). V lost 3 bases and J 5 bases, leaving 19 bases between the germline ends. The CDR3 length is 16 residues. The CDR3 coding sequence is TGTGCCAGCAGTTTCAGTGGGGCCAGACTTCTTTATGGCTACACCTTC. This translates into CASSFSGARLLYGYTF.

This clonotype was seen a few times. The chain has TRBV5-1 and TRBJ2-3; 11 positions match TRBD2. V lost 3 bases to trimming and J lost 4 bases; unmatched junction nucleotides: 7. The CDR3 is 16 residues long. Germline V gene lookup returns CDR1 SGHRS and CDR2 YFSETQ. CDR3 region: CASSYMIAGGPDTQYF. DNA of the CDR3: TGCGCCAGCAGCTACATGATAGCGGGGGGGCCAGATACGCAGTATTTT.

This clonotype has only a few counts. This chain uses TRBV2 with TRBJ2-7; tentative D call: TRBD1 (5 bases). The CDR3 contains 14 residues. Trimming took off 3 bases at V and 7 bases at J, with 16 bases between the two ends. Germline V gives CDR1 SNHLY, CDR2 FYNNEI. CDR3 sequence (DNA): TGTGCCAGCAGTGAGTTTTTGGGGCAGGCAGAGCAGTACTTC. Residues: CASSEFLGQAEQYF.